Each of the 4 T cell receptor beta chains below was sequenced from the same sample in a study of T cell responses to AZD1222 COVID-19 vaccine. Generated by immunoSEQ multiplex PCR, the TCRdb table keeps only in-frame clones and is missing some. This sample has more than 140,000 clones, with roughly nine tenths found just once. Sequenced material: peripheral blood, taken on day 0 of AZD1222 vaccination. These receptors all come from an adult in good health.

V gene TRBV10-3 combines with J gene TRBJ2-7; TRBD2 is a possible D gene (5 bases). Germline V gene data show CDR1 as ENHRY and CDR2 as SYGVKD. This CDR3 is built from 15 residues. V lost 2 bases, J lost 4 bases, and 15 bases lay in between. This CDR3 is CAISEVEEAHYEQYF. CDR3 nucleotides: TGTGCCATCAGTGAGGTGGAGGAAGCCCATTACGAGCAGTACTTC.

CDR3: CASSQQVGGNQPQHF. The CDR3 DNA is TGTGCCAGCAGCCAGCAGGTGGGAGGCAATCAGCCCCAGCATTTT. The chain combines TRBV3-1 (or the pseudogene TRBV3-2) with TRBJ1-5; no definite D call. The CDR3 covers 15 residues. Trimming removed 3 bases at V and 2 bases at J, with 11 bases between. From germline, CDR1 is LGHDT and CDR2 YNNKEL (reference sequence).

The chain combines TRBV27 with TRBJ1-6; no clear D. Trimming left V 0 bases short and J 8 bases short, with 8 bases between. Germline CDR1 and CDR2: MNHEY and SMNVEV (reference sequence). The CDR3 loop spans 14 amino acids. The CDR3 bases are TGTGCCAGCAGTTTATCCCCTAGGGATTCACCCCTCCACTTT. Protein sequence: CASSLSPRDSPLHF.

This clone came up many times. The chain combines TRBV5-6 with TRBJ2-7; either TRBD1 or TRBD2 may fit D (6 bases each). V was trimmed by 4 bases and J by 2 bases, leaving 16 bases between them. CDR3 length: 15 residues. Germline V gene lookup returns CDR1 SGHDT and CDR2 YYEEEE. The CDR3 DNA reads TGTGCCAGCAGCGGAATGACAAGGGGGGCCTACGAGCAGTACTTC. Its translation is CASSGMTRGAYEQYF.